These 5 T cell receptor beta chains originate from one sample sequenced in a study of tumor-infiltrating lymphocytes in glioblastoma multiforme. TCRB libraries came from RNA via three nested multiplex PCR rounds. One entry per CDR3 protein, called by TCRdb with MiXCR from the multiplex PCR reads. This table holds about 32,000 distinct CDR3 sequences, approximately 66% found once. Sequencing used brain tumor tissue. Receptors originate from a male donor with glioblastoma.

On this clonotype itself: A much larger clone lies one base from this, so it may be a read error. This chain joins TRBV28 and TRBJ1-5; D is undetermined. The CDR3 runs 15 residues. V was pared by 7 bases and J by 5 bases, with 18 bases between. Germline V gene lookup returns CDR1 MDHEN and CDR2 SYDVKM. The CDR3 region has the DNA TGTGCCAGCAATTTCGGTAGGCAGGTGCATCAGCCCCAGCATTTT. This codes for CASNFGRQVHQPQHF. Based on the CDR3 plus reference TRBV28 and TRBJ1-5, the full variable domain is DVKVTQSSRYLVKRTGEKVFLECVQDMDHENMFWYRQDPGLGLRLIYFSYDVKMKEKGDIPEGYSVSREKKERFSLILESASTNQTSMYLCASNFGRQVHQPQHFGDGTRLSIL.

The J gene is TRBJ1-3, the V gene TRBV6-6; D is unclear. Germline V gene sequence: CDR1 MNHNY, CDR2 SVGAGI (reference sequence). The V end was cut by 0 bases, the J end by 0 bases, with 12 bases between. The CDR3 totals 17 residues. The CDR3 nucleotides read TGTGCCAGCAGTTACTCAAGTCCGAGGGTCTCTGGAAACACCATATATTTT. This codes for CASSYSSPRVSGNTIYF.

Comments on this clonotype: A read error may account for a junction end that differs from germline. The chain recombines TRBV10-2 with TRBJ2-2; the D call may be TRBD1 or TRBD2 (5 bases each). From germline, CDR1 is WSHSY and CDR2 SAAADI. This CDR3 has 14 amino acids. DNA of the CDR3: TGTGCCAGCAGTGTAGATGGGGGCACCGGGGAGCTGTTTTTT. It encodes CASSVDGGTGELFF.

To note about this clonotype: A read error may account for a junction end that differs from germline. The genes are TRBV20-1 and TRBJ2-2, with 10 bases matching TRBD1. This CDR3 comprises 13 residues. The germline V gene has CDR1 DFQATT and CDR2 SNEGSKA (reference sequence). CDR3: CSVKTGGIGKLFF. The CDR3 DNA is TGCAGTGTAAAGACAGGGGGCATCGGGAAGCTGTTTTTT.

For this clonotype: This CDR3 is missing its conserved last phenylalanine or tryptophan, likely due to a read error. This chain uses TRBV29-1 with TRBJ1-4, with D possibly matching TRBD1 (5 bases). Germline-derived CDR1 and CDR2 are SQVTM and ANQGSEA. The CDR3 length is 13 residues. Deletions cut 4 bases from V and 8 bases from J, with 14 bases between. CDR3 bases: TGCAGCGTTGGTATCAGAGGGGAAGAAAAACTGTTTTAT. Its protein product is CSVGIRGEEKLFY.